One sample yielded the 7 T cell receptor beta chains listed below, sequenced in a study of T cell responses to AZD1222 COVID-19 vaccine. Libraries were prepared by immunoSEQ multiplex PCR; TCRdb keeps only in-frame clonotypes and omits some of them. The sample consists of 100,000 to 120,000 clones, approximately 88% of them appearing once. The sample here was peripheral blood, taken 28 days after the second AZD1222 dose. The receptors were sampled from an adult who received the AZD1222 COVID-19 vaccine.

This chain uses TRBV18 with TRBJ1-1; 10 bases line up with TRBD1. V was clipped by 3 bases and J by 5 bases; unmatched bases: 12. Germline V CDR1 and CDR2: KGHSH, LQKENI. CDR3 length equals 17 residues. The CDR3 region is CASSPAIGQGVETEAFF. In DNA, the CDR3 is TGTGCCAGCTCACCCGCTATCGGACAGGGGGTTGAGACTGAAGCTTTCTTT.

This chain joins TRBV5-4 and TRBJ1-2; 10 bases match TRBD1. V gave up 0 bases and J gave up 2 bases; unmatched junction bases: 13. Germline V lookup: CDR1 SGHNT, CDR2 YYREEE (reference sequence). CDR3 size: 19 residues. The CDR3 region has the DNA TGTGCCAGCAGCTTGGCCCGCGGCCAGACAGGGGGCGAGAACTATGGCTACACCTTC. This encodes CASSLARGQTGGENYGYTF.

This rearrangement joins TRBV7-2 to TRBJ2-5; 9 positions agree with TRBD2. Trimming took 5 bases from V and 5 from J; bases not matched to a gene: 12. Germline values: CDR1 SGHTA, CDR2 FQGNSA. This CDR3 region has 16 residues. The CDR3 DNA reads TGTGCCAGCAGCCCGAAGGCGGGGGGGCGGCGGGAGACCCAGTACTTC. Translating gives CASSPKAGGRRETQYF.

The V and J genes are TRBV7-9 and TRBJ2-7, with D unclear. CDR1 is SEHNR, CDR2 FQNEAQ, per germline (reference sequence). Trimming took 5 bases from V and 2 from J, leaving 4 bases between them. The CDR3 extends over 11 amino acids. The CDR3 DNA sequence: TGTGCCAGCAGCGACACCTACGAGCAGTACTTC. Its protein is CASSDTYEQYF.

The CDR3 spells CASQGAPTGELFF. In DNA, the CDR3 is TGTGCCTCACAGGGGGCGCCAACCGGGGAGCTGTTTTTT. The chain employs TRBV10-3 and TRBJ2-2; 9 bases fit TRBD1. The germline CDR1 and CDR2 sequences are ENHRY and SYGVKD. There are 13 residues in the CDR3. V trimming: 11 bases; J trimming: 5 bases; junction bases outside the gene matches: 6.

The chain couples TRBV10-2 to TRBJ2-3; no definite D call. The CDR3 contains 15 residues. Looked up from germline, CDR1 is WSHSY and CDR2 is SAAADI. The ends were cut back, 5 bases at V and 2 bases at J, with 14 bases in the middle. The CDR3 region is CASSSSKDHTDTQYF. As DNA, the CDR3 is TGCGCCAGCAGTAGTTCCAAGGACCACACAGATACGCAGTATTTT.

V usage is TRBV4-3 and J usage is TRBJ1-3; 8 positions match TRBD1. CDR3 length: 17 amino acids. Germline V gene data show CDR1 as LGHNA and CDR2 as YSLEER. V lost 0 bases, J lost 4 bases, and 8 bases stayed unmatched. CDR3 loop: CASSQDMTGAGGNTIYF. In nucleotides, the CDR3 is TGCGCCAGCAGCCAAGATATGACAGGGGCGGGAGGAAACACCATATATTTT.